Presented here are 22 T cell receptor beta chains from one specimen sequenced in a study of CD8+CD57+ T cells in acquired aplastic anemia. Template material for TCR beta VDJ and CDR3 profiling consisted of genomic DNA. TCRdb re-derived calls from the reads in MiXCR, one entry per CDR3 protein. Of about 98,000 distinct CDR3 sequences listed, 55% to 75% are singletons. Those patients picked for sequencing had displayed CD8+CD57+ cell expansion on flow cytometry. The sequencing input was sorted CD4+, CD8+, or CD8+CD57+ T cells (not recorded which) from PBMCs. The receptors here all came from a human donor with aplastic anemia.

The chain has TRBV20-1 and TRBJ2-3; perhaps D is TRBD1 or TRBD2 (5 bases each). Trimming shortened V by 6 bases and J by 2 bases, and 15 bases separated the two germline ends. The CDR3 is 14 residues long. Germline V lookup: CDR1 DFQATT, CDR2 SNEGSKA (reference sequence). The CDR3 sequence: CSASEGFPTDTQYF. Here the CDR3 DNA reads TGCAGTGCCTCAGAGGGGTTCCCCACAGATACGCAGTATTTT.

The rearrangement joins TRBV7-6 to TRBJ2-7; TRBD1 aligns across 11 bases. The length of the CDR3 is 15 residues. V lost 4 bases to trimming and J lost 3 bases; unmatched junction nucleotides: 5. From germline, CDR1 is SGHVS and CDR2 FNYEAQ. CDR3 sequence: CASSSGQGADYEQYF. DNA of the CDR3: TGTGCCAGCAGCTCTGGACAGGGGGCTGACTACGAGCAGTACTTC.

This rearrangement joins TRBV20-1 to TRBJ1-5; TRBD1 is a possible D gene (5 bases). V was shortened by 5 bases and J by 5 bases, with 10 bases between the two germline ends. This CDR3 spans 12 amino acids. Germline V gives CDR1 DFQATT, CDR2 SNEGSKA (reference sequence). CDR3 coding DNA: TGCAGTGCTGGGGGAGGAGATCAGCCCCAGCATTTT. Encoded protein: CSAGGGDQPQHF.

The chain couples TRBV15 to TRBJ2-1, with D maybe TRBD1 (6 bases). Germline V gene data show CDR1 as LNHNV and CDR2 as YYDKDF (reference sequence). This CDR3 comprises 15 residues. The ends were cut back, 6 bases at V and 0 bases at J, with 12 bases in the middle. In DNA form, the CDR3 reads TGTGCCACCAGTGAAAGGGGGAGCTCCTACAATGAGCAGTTCTTC. Encoded protein: CATSERGSSYNEQFF.

The gene calls are TRBV20-1 and TRBJ2-1, with a possible D match to TRBD1 (5 bases). Germline-derived CDR1 and CDR2 are DFQATT and SNEGSKA (reference sequence). CDR3 length equals 13 residues. With 1 base removed from V and 6 bases from J, the gap between germline ends came to 10 bases. CDR3 sequence: CSARVGATNEQFF. The DNA of the CDR3 is TGCAGTGCTAGAGTAGGGGCCACCAATGAGCAGTTCTTC.

This sequence joins TRBV2 and TRBJ1-6; possibly TRBD1 for D (5 bases). V lost 5 bases to trimming and J lost 4 bases, with 12 bases between them. The CDR3 is 15 residues long. Per germline, CDR1 SNHLY and CDR2 FYNNEI. CDR3 coding DNA: TGTGCCAGCAGTCTTCAGGGCCCTTATAATTCACCCCTCCACTTT. Protein: CASSLQGPYNSPLHF.

With regard to this clonotype: The missing conserved phenylalanine or tryptophan at the end of this CDR3 makes a read error likely. This chain joins TRBV2 and TRBJ2-7; either TRBD1 or TRBD2 may fit D (6 bases each). With 8 bases removed from V and 3 bases from J, the gap between germline ends came to 11 bases. This CDR3 has 12 amino acids. Germline CDR1 SNHLY, CDR2 FYNNEI. The CDR3, as DNA: TGTGCCAGCTCGGGGGCCCGCTACGAGCAGTACCTC. Translation: CASSGARYEQYL.

This clonotype came up once. The junction differs from germline at one of its ends, possibly a read error. The chain recombines TRBV4-2 with TRBJ1-1, with 10 bases aligning to TRBD1. The CDR3 loop spans 15 amino acids. Germline V CDR1 and CDR2: LGHNA, YNFKEQ. This CDR3 is CASSPGTGDSTEAFF. As DNA, the CDR3 is TGTGCCAGCAGCCCTGGGACAGGGGATTCCACTGAGGCTTTCTTT.

The chain links TRBV20-1 to TRBJ1-1; D remains unclear. The length of the CDR3 is 14 residues. V lost 0 bases and J lost 1, with 9 bases in between. The V gene's germline CDR1 is DFQATT and CDR2 SNEGSKA (reference sequence). CDR3 in DNA: TGCAGTGCTAGAGAAGGAGGGTCGAACACTGAAGCTTTCTTT. Its translation is CSAREGGSNTEAFF.

This clonotype came up a few times. The chain links TRBV2 to TRBJ1-6; TRBD1 agrees at 7 bases. Losses at the gene ends were 6 bases for V and 8 bases for J; bases not matched to a gene: 4. The germline CDR1 and CDR2 sequences are SNHLY and FYNNEI. CDR3 size: 13 residues. The CDR3 loop is CASRNRGDSPLHF. The CDR3 region has the DNA TGTGCCAGCAGGAACAGGGGTGATTCACCCCTCCACTTT.

The chain combines TRBV2 with TRBJ1-5; maybe TRBD1 (5 bases). This CDR3 contains 12 residues. Germline CDR1 is SNHLY and CDR2 is FYNNEI. The V end was cut by 8 bases, the J end by 3 bases, with 8 bases between. CDR3 loop: CASGGNNQPQHF. CDR3 in DNA: TGTGCCAGCGGGGGAAACAATCAGCCCCAGCATTTT.

The chain recombines TRBV20-1 with TRBJ2-2; unclear D gene. V lost 3 bases and J 5 bases, leaving 10 bases between the germline ends. CDR1 and CDR2 from the germline V gene are DFQATT and SNEGSKA (reference sequence). The CDR3 has 13 residues. CDR3 coding DNA: TGCAGTGCTAGGGACCGGCTGACCGGGGAGCTGTTTTTT. Its translation: CSARDRLTGELFF.

CDR3 sequence: CSVRRGATDTQYF. CDR3 coding DNA: TGCAGCGTTCGAAGGGGAGCCACAGATACGCAGTATTTT. The chain employs TRBV29-1 and TRBJ2-3; D tentatively reads TRBD1 or TRBD2 (5 bases each). The germline V gene encodes CDR1 SQVTM and CDR2 ANQGSEA. CDR3 length: 13 residues. V was trimmed by 5 bases and J by 2 bases, leaving 11 bases between them.

This clonotype was detected only a few times. The chain employs TRBV24-1 and TRBJ1-1; no definite D call. The germline V gene encodes CDR1 KGHDR and CDR2 SFDVKD. V lost 4 bases, J lost 6 bases, and 5 bases lay in between. The CDR3 runs to 11 residues. The CDR3 loop reads CATSEMPEAFF. The CDR3 DNA reads TGTGCCACCAGTGAGATGCCTGAAGCTTTCTTT.

This chain connects TRBV19 to TRBJ1-6, with 7 bases lining up with TRBD1. The trim removed 3 bases at V and 10 bases at J, leaving 9 bases unmatched. CDR3 length: 15 residues. CDR1 LNHDA and CDR2 SQIVND come from the germline V gene (reference sequence). In DNA, the CDR3 is TGTGCCAGTAGTATCTCGGACAGGCAAGGCTCACCCCTCCACTTT. Residues: CASSISDRQGSPLHF.

With respect to this clonotype: One junction end does not reproduce the germline sequence, and a read error may be involved. The J gene is TRBJ1-6, the V gene TRBV2; D not certain. CDR3 size: 11 residues. Germline CDR1 and CDR2: SNHLY and FYNNEI. The CDR3, as DNA: TGTGCCAGTGGGGAGGAATCACACCTCCACTTT. Its protein is CASGEESHLHF.

The chain joins TRBV20-1 to TRBJ1-1; weak D call: TRBD1 (5 bases). Germline V gives CDR1 DFQATT, CDR2 SNEGSKA (reference sequence). This CDR3 contains 12 residues. V shed 7 bases and J shed 2 bases, with 11 bases lying between them. This CDR3 reads CSGNQGNTEAFF. CDR3 bases: TGCAGTGGTAACCAGGGCAACACTGAAGCTTTCTTT.

This clonotype was seen at least ten times. The chain is built from TRBV20-1 and TRBJ2-7; 8 bases are shared with TRBD2. The junction had 9 bases not matched to a gene; V was cut back by 0 bases and J by 5 bases. From germline, CDR1 is DFQATT and CDR2 SNEGSKA (reference sequence). The CDR3 is made up of 15 amino acids. The CDR3 loop reads CSARELEREWHEQYF. Here the CDR3 DNA reads TGCAGTGCTAGAGAACTAGAGCGGGAGTGGCACGAGCAGTACTTC.

This chain links TRBV20-1 with TRBJ2-3, with D perhaps TRBD2 (5 bases). Trimming removed 3 bases at V and 0 bases at J, with 16 bases between. Germline values: CDR1 DFQATT, CDR2 SNEGSKA (reference sequence). CDR3 length: 16 residues. CDR3 residues: CSASPLSVRSTDTQYF. The CDR3 DNA sequence: TGCAGTGCTAGTCCCCTTAGCGTTAGAAGCACAGATACGCAGTATTTT.

This sequence joins TRBV7-9 and TRBJ1-5; 7 nucleotides line up with TRBD1. From germline, CDR1 is SEHNR and CDR2 FQNEAQ (reference sequence). This CDR3 is 15 amino acids long. The ends lost 1 base at V and 4 bases at J; junction bases unmatched: 4. Here the CDR3 DNA reads TGTGCCAGCAGCTTAGGAGGGGGCCTGAATCAGCCCCAGCATTTT. Translation gives CASSLGGGLNQPQHF. Looking up the rest from reference TRBV7-9 and TRBJ1-5 gives the full variable domain: DTGVSQNPRHKITKRGQNVTFRCDPISEHNRLYWYRQTLGQGPEFLTYFQNEAQLEKSRLLSDRFSAERPKGSFSTLEIQRTEQGDSAMYLCASSLGGGLNQPQHFGDGTRLSIL.

This clonotype appeared once. The J gene is TRBJ2-1, the V gene TRBV20-1; 9 nucleotides agree with TRBD2. Trimming cost V 0 bases and J 6 bases; bases outside gene matches: 3. CDR1 DFQATT and CDR2 SNEGSKA come from the germline V gene (reference sequence). CDR3 size: 14 residues. CDR3 coding DNA: TGCAGTGCTAGAGATAGCGGGGGTATCAATGAGCAGTTCTTC. It specifies CSARDSGGINEQFF.

The rearrangement links TRBV9 to TRBJ2-3; D might be TRBD2 (5 bases). Germline-derived CDR1 and CDR2 are SGDLS and YYNGEE. V lost 4 bases and J 1 base, leaving 16 bases between the germline ends. The CDR3 is made up of 16 amino acids. As DNA, the CDR3 is TGTGCCAGCAGCCCCCCGGCGCCCGGGGGCACAGATACGCAGTATTTT. As protein: CASSPPAPGGTDTQYF.